One T cell receptor (beta chain) is described in this entry. Its target is unknown. Amplification used 60 Vbeta primers and 13 Jbeta primers. Measured with immunoSEQ multiplex PCR; TCRdb has only the in-frame clones, and not every one. This sample yields about 130,000 clones, of which 77% are seen a single time; 4.2% belongs to the top ten. This record belongs to a study of cytomegalovirus exposure and HLA in healthy donors. The study, taken as a whole, reports: According to a later analysis, donors in an Asian-associated ancestry cluster reportedly had fewer N-insertions than the roughly 640-donor mean. An observed cluster of highly shared sequence variants was recorded as a likely sequencing artifact.

Germline trimming cut 2 bases from V and 2 bases from J; bases unmatched to any gene: 7. This CDR3 spans 16 amino acids. Germline CDR1 and CDR2: SQVTM and ANQGSEA. Input material: PBMCs. V and J are TRBV29-1 and TRBJ2-5; TRBD2 aligns across 11 bases. This sequence originates from a male donor in good health and CMV-seropositive. The CDR3 loop reads CSVEPRLAGQQETQYF. DNA for the CDR3: TGCAGCGTTGAACCCCGACTAGCGGGGCAGCAAGAGACCCAGTACTTC.